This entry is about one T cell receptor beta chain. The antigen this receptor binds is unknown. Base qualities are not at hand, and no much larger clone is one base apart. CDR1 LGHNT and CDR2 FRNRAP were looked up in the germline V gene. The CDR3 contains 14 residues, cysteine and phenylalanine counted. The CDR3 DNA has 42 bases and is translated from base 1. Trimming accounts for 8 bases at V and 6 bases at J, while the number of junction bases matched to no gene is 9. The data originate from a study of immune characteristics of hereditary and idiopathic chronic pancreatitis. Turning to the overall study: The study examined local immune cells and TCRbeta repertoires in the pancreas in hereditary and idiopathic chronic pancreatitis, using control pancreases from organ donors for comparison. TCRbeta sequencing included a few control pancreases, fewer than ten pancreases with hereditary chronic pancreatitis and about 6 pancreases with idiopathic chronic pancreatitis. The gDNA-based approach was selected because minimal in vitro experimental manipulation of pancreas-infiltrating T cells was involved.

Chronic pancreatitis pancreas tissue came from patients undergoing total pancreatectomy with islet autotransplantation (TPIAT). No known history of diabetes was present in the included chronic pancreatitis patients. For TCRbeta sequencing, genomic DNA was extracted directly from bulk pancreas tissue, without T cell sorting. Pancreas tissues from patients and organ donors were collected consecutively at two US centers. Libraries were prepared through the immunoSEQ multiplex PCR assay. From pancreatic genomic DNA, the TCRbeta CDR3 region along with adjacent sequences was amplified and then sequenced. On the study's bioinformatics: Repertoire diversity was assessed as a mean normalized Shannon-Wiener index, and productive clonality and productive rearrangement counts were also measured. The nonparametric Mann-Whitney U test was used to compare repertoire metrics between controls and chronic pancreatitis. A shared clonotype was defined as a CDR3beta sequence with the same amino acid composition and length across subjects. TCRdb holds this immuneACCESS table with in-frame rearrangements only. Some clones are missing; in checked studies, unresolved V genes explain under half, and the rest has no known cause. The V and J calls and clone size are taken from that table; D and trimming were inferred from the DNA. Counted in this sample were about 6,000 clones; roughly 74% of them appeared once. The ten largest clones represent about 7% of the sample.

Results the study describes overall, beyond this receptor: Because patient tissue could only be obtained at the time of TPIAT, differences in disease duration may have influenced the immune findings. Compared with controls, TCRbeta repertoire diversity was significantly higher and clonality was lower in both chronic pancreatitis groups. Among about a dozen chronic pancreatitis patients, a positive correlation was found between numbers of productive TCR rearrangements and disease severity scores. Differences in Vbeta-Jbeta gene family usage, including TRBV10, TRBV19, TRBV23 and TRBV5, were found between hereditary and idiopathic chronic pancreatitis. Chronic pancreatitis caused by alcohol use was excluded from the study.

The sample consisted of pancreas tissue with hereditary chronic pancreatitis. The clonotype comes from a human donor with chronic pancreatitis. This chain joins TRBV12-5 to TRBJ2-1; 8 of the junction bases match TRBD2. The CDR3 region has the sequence CASTAGRGTNEQFF. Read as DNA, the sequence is TGTGCTAGTACCGCCGGGAGGGGCACCAATGAGCAGTTCTTC.